This TCR beta chain stems from a study of blood T cell repertoires in COVID-19. Study in general: COVID-19 samples from acute and convalescent phases originated in the United States, Italy and Spain. The analysed material was cDNA or gDNA that came from T cells, B-cell-depleted T cells, or PBMCs.

While infection was still active, Seattle patients were enrolled and then followed longitudinally. Authors' data handling: Amplification with reference gene primers provided the estimates of nucleated cell counts. The table came from immunoSEQ multiplex PCR; TCRdb's copy has only in-frame clones and leaves some out. D and trimming come from the DNA, and the V and J calls and clone size come from that table. The data hold some 180,000 clones, with roughly four fifths observed a single time. The sequence was collected from a woman aged 80 or over with COVID-19, enrolled during active disease. The sample taken for sequencing was peripheral blood.

In DNA form, the CDR3 reads TGTGCCAGCAGCTTAGTCCGGGTAGTCTATGGCTACACCTTC. Protein sequence: CASSLVRVVYGYTF. The chain links TRBV11-2 to TRBJ1-2; no definite D call. Germline V CDR1 and CDR2: SGHAT, FQNNGV. V dropped 1 base and J dropped 4 bases, with 10 bases sitting between them. CDR3 length equals 14 residues.